This T cell receptor (beta chain) was retrieved from a study of blood T cell repertoires in COVID-19. Study-wide context: COVID-19 samples, acute and convalescent, were from the United States, Italy and Spain. Sample material is recorded as cDNA or gDNA derived from T cells, B-cell-depleted T cells, or PBMCs.

TCRdb keeps only in-frame clones here, not all; method: immunoSEQ multiplex PCR. The sample comprises fewer than 350,000 clones, about 86% of which are singletons, and around 4.5% rests with the top ten. Recruitment covered about two dozen US areas and drew participants whose ages spanned roughly 18 to 100 years. Assignment of participants to cohorts was predicated upon participant-reported clinical history. Per the germline V gene, CDR1 is SGHTA and CDR2 is FQGTGA. There are 16 residues in the CDR3. The V and J ends lost 2 bases and 4 bases, in that order; junction bases with no gene match: 8. Specimen: PBMCs or T cells enriched from blood (not recorded which). The V and J genes are TRBV7-3 and TRBJ2-5; 9 bases align to TRBD2. The sequence was obtained from a woman between 40 and 50 years old with acute COVID-19. CDR3 in DNA: TGTGCCAGCAGCTTAGGTGGTAGCGGGAGAGGAGAGACCCAGTACTTC. It encodes CASSLGGSGRGETQYF.